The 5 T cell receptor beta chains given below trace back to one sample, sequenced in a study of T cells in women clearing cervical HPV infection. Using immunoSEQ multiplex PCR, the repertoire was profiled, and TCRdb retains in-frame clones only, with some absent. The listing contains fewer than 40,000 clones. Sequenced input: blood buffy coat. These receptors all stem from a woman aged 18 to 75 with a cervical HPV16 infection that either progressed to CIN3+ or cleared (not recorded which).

Partial CDR3 DNA: TGTGCCAGCAAACAGGGGGGTGAA. It encodes CASKQGGE. The complete CDR3 protein is CASKQGGEAFF. The chain uses TRBV19 and TRBJ1-1, with 8 nucleotides matching TRBD1. The DNA ends 3 residues before the CDR3 does, and the rest of the CDR3 is filled in from the germline J gene. J lost 7 bases, V lost 9 bases, and 4 bases had no gene match. Germline-derived CDR1 and CDR2 are LNHDA and SQIVND (reference sequence). The CDR3 contains 11 residues.

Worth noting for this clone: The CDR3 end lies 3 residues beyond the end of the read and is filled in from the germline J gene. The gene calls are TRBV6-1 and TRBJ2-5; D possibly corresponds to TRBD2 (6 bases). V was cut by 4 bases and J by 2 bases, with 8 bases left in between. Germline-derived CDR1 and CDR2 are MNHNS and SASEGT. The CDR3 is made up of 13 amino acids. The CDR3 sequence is CASSGGAQETQYF. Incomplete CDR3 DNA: TGTGCCAGCAGTGGCGGGGCTCAAGAGACC.

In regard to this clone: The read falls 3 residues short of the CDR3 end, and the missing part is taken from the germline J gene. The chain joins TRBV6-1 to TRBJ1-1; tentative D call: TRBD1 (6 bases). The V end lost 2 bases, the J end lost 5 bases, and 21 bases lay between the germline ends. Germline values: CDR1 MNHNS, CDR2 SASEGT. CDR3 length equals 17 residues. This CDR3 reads CASSEPLGGVRKTEAFF. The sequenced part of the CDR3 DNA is TGTGCCAGCAGTGAACCGCTAGGGGGGGTACGTAAGACTGAA.

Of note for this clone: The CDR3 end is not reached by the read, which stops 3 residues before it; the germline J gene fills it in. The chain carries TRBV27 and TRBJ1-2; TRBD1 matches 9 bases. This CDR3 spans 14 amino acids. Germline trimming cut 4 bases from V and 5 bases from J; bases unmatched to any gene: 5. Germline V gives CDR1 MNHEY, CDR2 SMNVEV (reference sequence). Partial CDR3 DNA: TGTGCCAGCAGTTCTCCGGGACAGGGATATGGC. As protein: CASSSPGQGYG. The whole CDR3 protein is CASSSPGQGYGYTF.

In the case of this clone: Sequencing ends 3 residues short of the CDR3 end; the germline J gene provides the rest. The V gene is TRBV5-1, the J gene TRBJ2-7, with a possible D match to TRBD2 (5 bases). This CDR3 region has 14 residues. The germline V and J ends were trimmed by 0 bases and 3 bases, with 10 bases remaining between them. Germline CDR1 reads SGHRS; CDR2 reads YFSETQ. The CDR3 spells CASSLVTRGYEQYF. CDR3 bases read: TGCGCCAGCAGCTTGGTTACTAGAGGCTACGAG.